This paragraph reports one T cell receptor (beta chain). The data stem from a study of blood T cell repertoires in COVID-19. Across the whole study: Samples representing acute and convalescent COVID-19 were sourced from the United States, Italy and Spain. PBMCs, B-cell-depleted T cells, or T cells were the source of the cDNA or gDNA that made up the material.

Only in-frame clones appear in the TCRdb table, and some are missing; sequencing was by immunoSEQ multiplex PCR. The table shows 95,000 to 100,000 clones, with 91% occurring only once. The ends lost 1 base at V and 3 bases at J; junction bases unmatched: 3. The germline V gene has CDR1 MNHNS and CDR2 SASEGT. CDR3 length: 14 residues. V and J are TRBV6-1 and TRBJ2-7, with TRBD1 matching 7 bases. Input material: peripheral blood. The TCR sequence derives from a man aged 45 to 65 with acute or convalescent COVID-19. The CDR3 sequence is CASSEGGGGYEQYF. CDR3 coding DNA: TGTGCCAGCAGTGAAGGAGGGGGCGGCTACGAGCAGTACTTC.